This T cell receptor (beta chain) was sequenced during a study of T cell responses to AZD1222 COVID-19 vaccine. The study's findings and limits: The study found vaccine-associated CD4 TCRs spanning spike, dominant at 160-218 and 743-854. Baseline seropositivity occurred in only a handful of AZD1222 recipients. Unmutated regions of variants are reportedly targeted by nearly half of spike-specific TCRs.

Analysis merged second doses at about 4 or about 12 weeks. About this clone: Antigen unknown.

The method was immunoSEQ multiplex PCR; TCRdb's version includes in-frame clones alone and lacks a portion of them. The sample consists of approximately 110,000 clones, around nine tenths of them appearing once. V was pared by 7 bases and J by 4 bases, with 11 bases of the junction left unmatched. CDR3 length: 15 amino acids. Germline-derived CDR1 and CDR2 are SNHLY and FYNNEI. The rearrangement uses TRBV2 and TRBJ2-3; 7 nucleotides match TRBD2. The input for sequencing was peripheral blood, taken 28 days after the second AZD1222 dose. This receptor was identified in an adult who received the AZD1222 COVID-19 vaccine. The DNA of the CDR3 is TGTGCCAGCACGATGAGGGAGGGCCTCCCAGATACGCAGTATTTT. Translating gives CASTMREGLPDTQYF.